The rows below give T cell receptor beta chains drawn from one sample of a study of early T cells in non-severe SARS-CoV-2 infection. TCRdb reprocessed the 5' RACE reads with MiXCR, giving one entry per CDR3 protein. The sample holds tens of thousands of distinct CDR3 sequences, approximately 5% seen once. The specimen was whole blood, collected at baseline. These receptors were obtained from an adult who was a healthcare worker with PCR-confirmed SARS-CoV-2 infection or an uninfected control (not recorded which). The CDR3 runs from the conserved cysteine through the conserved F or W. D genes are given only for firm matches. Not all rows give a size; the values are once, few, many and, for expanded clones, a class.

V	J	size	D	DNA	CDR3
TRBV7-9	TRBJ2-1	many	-	TGTGCCAGCACCCAGCGTCTAGGATCCTTCCTCTCCTACAATGAGCAGTTCTTC	CASTQRLGSFLSYNEQFF
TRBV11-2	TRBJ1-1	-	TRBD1	TGTGCCAGCAGCTTAGGGGACAGGGTAGGGGAGAACACTGAAGCTTTCTTT	CASSLGDRVGENTEAFF
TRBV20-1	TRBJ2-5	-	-	TGCAGTGCCTCTTCCGCCGGCGAGACCCAGTACTTC	CSASSAGETQYF
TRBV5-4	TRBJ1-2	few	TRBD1	TGTGCCAGCAGCTACGGGACAGTAGGCTACACCTTC	CASSYGTVGYTF
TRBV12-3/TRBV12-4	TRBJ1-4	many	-	TGTGCCAGCAGTAGGCACTGGGGCGAAAAACTGTTTTTT	CASSRHWGEKLFF
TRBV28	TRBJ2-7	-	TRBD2	TGTGCCAGCAGCTACCTCTCGCGGGAGGGCCTGAACGAGCAGTACTTC	CASSYLSREGLNEQYF
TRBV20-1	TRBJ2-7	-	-	TGCAGTGCTCCTTTTCCGGGATCCTACGAGCAGTACTTC	CSAPFPGSYEQYF
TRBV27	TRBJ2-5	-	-	TGTGCCAGCATGGACCGAGAGTACCAAGAGACCCAGTACTTC	CASMDREYQETQYF
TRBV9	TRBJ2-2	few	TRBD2	TGTGCCAGCAGCGGGAGACTAGCGGGGGACACCGGGGAGCTGTTTTTT	CASSGRLAGDTGELFF
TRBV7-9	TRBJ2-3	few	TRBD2	TGTGCCAGCAGCCGGACTAGCGGGAGCTCCGATACGCAGTATTTT	CASSRTSGSSDTQYF
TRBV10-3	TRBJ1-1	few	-	TGTGCCATCAGTCCCAGATTGAACACTGAAGCTTTCTTT	CAISPRLNTEAFF
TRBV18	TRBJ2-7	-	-	TGTGCCAGCTCACCATTTGACGCCGGGAGCGAGCAGTACTTC	CASSPFDAGSEQYF
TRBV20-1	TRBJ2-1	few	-	TGCAGTGCTAGAGCCCCCTTGGGCCATGAGCAGTTCTTC	CSARAPLGHEQFF
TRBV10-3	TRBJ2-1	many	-	TGTGCCATCAGTGAAGACTCTTCCTACAATGAGCAGTTCTTC	CAISEDSSYNEQFF
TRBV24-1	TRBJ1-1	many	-	TGTGCCACCAGTGACCCCAGGGGACTCTCCACTGAAGCTTTCTTT	CATSDPRGLSTEAFF
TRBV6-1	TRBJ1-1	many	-	TGTGCCAGCAGTGGATTAACGGACACTGAAGCTTTCTTT	CASSGLTDTEAFF
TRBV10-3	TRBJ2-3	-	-	TGTGCCATCGCCGCGGGACAGTCGTTGGATACGCAGTATTTT	CAIAAGQSLDTQYF
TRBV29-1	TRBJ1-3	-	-	TGCAGCGTTCTTGTAGGAAACACCATATATTTT	CSVLVGNTIYF